A selection of T cell receptor beta chains follows, all from one sample in a study of blood T cells in healthy people across ages. TCRdb analysed the 5' RACE reads with MiXCR anew, one entry per CDR3 protein. The sample contains roughly 830,000 distinct CDR3 sequences, around 62% of which appear only once. Sequenced: blood. Receptors originate from a man aged 25 to 45 in good health. CDR3s include the opening cysteine and the closing phenylalanine or tryptophan. The order of the fields is V gene, J gene, D gene, clone size, CDR3 DNA, CDR3 protein. D genes are given only for firm matches. Size tells how often a clone was seen (once, few, many) or the class of an expanded clone, and some rows leave it out.

TRBV6-1,TRBJ2-1,TRBD1,NA,TGTGCCAGCACTGCCAATCCGGGACAGAACAATGAGCAGTTCTTC,CASTANPGQNNEQFF
TRBV7-9,TRBJ1-5,TRBD1,NA,TGTGCCAGCAGCTTAGGACAGGGGAGGGGTAGTAATCAGCCCCAGCATTTT,CASSLGQGRGSNQPQHF
TRBV29-1,TRBJ2-7,TRBD1,NA,TGCAGCTTCCTTAACAACAGGGGCAGCTCCTACGAGCAGTACTTC,CSFLNNRGSSYEQYF
TRBV29-1,TRBJ2-5,NA,few,TGCAGCGTTGAAGACAGGCCGTACCAAGAGACCCAGTACTTC,CSVEDRPYQETQYF
TRBV5-1,TRBJ2-3,NA,NA,TGCGCCAGCAGCGAGTGGGGACCCACAGATACGCAGTATTTT,CASSEWGPTDTQYF
TRBV20-1,TRBJ2-7,TRBD1,few,TGCAGTGCTAGTAGGAGGACAGGGGGTGAAGAGCAGTACTTC,CSASRRTGGEEQYF
TRBV29-1,TRBJ2-2,NA,NA,TGCAGCGTTGAGATGGGGGCTGGAACCGGGGAGCTGTTTTTT,CSVEMGAGTGELFF
TRBV7-9,TRBJ2-4,NA,once,TGTGCCAGCAGCTTAGATCGATCCCAAAACATTCAGTACTTC,CASSLDRSQNIQYF
TRBV20-1,TRBJ2-1,TRBD2,NA,TGCAGTGCTAGCGGCCCGAGGGGTGGCTTGAGCGGGGGCCACGGCGCCTACAATGAGCAGTTCTTC,CSASGPRGGLSGGHGAYNEQFF
TRBV7-2,TRBJ2-7,NA,NA,TGTGCCAGCAGCTTATCAACAGGGTTCGAGCAGTACTTC,CASSLSTGFEQYF
TRBV10-2,TRBJ2-4,NA,few,TGCGCCAGCAGTGCGGGAGGGGGCTCTCTACGAGGGCAGTACTTC,CASSAGGGSLRGQYF
TRBV7-9,TRBJ1-4,TRBD1,NA,TGTGCCAGCAGCGACTCAGGGGGTACTAATGAAAAACTGTTTTTT,CASSDSGGTNEKLFF
TRBV6-5,TRBJ2-3,TRBD2,few,TGTGCCAGCAGTATCGGGACTAGCGGCACAGATACGCAGTATTTT,CASSIGTSGTDTQYF
TRBV7-9,TRBJ2-1,NA,few,TGTGCCAGCAGCTTAAGCTCAGGGGCACGGAATGAGCAGTTCTTC,CASSLSSGARNEQFF
TRBV28,TRBJ2-3,NA,NA,TGTGCCAGCAGGGGAGTCCCAGATACGCAGTATTTT,CASRGVPDTQYF
TRBV13,TRBJ1-2,NA,NA,TGTGCCAGCAGCTTGCTTCCGACACCGAACTATGGCTACACCTTC,CASSLLPTPNYGYTF
TRBV20-1,TRBJ2-5,NA,NA,TGCAGTGCTAGCCAGTCGTTGGGGGGAGAGACCCAGTACTTC,CSASQSLGGETQYF
TRBV7-2,TRBJ1-6,NA,NA,TGTGCCAGCAGCTTATTCGGGGGAGGCCCCAATTCACCCCTCCACTTT,CASSLFGGGPNSPLHF
TRBV7-9,TRBJ1-4,NA,NA,TGTGCCAGCAGCTTCACCCTTGCGGCAGGGTCGAATGAAAAACTGTTTTTT,CASSFTLAAGSNEKLFF
TRBV5-4,TRBJ2-7,TRBD2,NA,TGTGCCAGCAGCTTTACCCCAACTAGCGGGGGTTACTACGAGCAGTACTTC,CASSFTPTSGGYYEQYF
TRBV7-2,TRBJ2-7,NA,NA,TGTGCCAGCAGCCCCCAGGGGCCGGTACACGAGCAGTACTTC,CASSPQGPVHEQYF
TRBV20-1,TRBJ2-5,TRBD2,NA,TGCAGTGCTAGAGGGGAGCGGGGGGGCCTGGATGAGCAGTACTTC,CSARGERGGLDEQYF
TRBV27,TRBJ2-1,NA,NA,TGTGCCAGCAGTCCTCGAAGTGGTGAGCAGTTCTTC,CASSPRSGEQFF
TRBV11-2,TRBJ2-5,NA,NA,TGTGCCAGCAGCTTAGATCCAGGGCGGGAGACCCAGTACTTC,CASSLDPGRETQYF
TRBV10-3,TRBJ2-7,NA,few,TGTGCCATCAGTGACCAGTCGAGGGGGGGGGCTTACGAGCAGTACTTC,CAISDQSRGGAYEQYF
TRBV10-3,TRBJ2-7,TRBD1,NA,TGTGCCACCAGAGGGGACAGGGCCGTCGAGCAGTACTTC,CATRGDRAVEQYF
TRBV29-1,TRBJ2-3,TRBD1,NA,TGCAGCGTGACCGGGACAGGGGGATTCACAGATACGCAGTATTTT,CSVTGTGGFTDTQYF
TRBV9,TRBJ1-2,NA,NA,TGTGCCAGCAGCGTAGTGGAGGGCTCCTATGGCTACACCTTC,CASSVVEGSYGYTF
TRBV15,TRBJ2-7,TRBD1,few,TGTGCCACCAGCACATGGACAGGGGGCAACTACGAGCAGTACTTC,CATSTWTGGNYEQYF
TRBV20-1,TRBJ1-5,TRBD1,NA,TGCAGTGCTAGCCGGGACAGCAAATCCGGGCAGCCCCAGCATTTT,CSASRDSKSGQPQHF